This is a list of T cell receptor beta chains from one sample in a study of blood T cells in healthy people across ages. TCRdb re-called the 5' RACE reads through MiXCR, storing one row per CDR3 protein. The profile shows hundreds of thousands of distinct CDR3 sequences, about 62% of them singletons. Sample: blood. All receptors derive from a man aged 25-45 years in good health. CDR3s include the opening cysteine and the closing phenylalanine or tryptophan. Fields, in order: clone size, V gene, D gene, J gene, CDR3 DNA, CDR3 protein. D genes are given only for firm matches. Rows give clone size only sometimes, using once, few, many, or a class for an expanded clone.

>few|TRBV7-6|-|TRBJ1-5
TGTGCCAGCAGCTTACCGGGACGGGTGACTCAATATAGCAATCAGCCCCAGCATTTT
CASSLPGRVTQYSNQPQHF
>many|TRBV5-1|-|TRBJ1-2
TGCGCCAGCAGCTCGGGGGGCGCTGGGGGCTACACCTTC
CASSSGGAGGYTF
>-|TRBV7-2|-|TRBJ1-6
TGTGCCAGCAGCTTATTTACGGCCTCACCCCTCCACTTT
CASSLFTASPLHF
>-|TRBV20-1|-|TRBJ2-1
TGCAGTGCTAGAGAAACCGGGACCGCGTCCTACAATGAGCAGTTCTTC
CSARETGTASYNEQFF
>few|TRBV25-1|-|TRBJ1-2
TGTGCCAGCAGTGACGTTCTCTCTGGCTACACCTTC
CASSDVLSGYTF
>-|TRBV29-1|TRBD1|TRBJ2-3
TGCAGCGTCACCGGGACAGGCCCAGATACGCAGTATTTT
CSVTGTGPDTQYF
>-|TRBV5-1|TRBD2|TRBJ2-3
TGCGCCAGCAGCCCGTTATCGGGGACTAGGGTCTCAGATACGCAGTATTTT
CASSPLSGTRVSDTQYF
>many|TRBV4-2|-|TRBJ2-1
TGTGCCAGCAGCCAAGATGGTGCTGGAGAGGCCTACAATGAGCAGTTCTTC
CASSQDGAGEAYNEQFF
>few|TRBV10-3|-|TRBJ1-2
TGTGCCATCAGTACCAGACAGGACTATGGCTACACCTTC
CAISTRQDYGYTF
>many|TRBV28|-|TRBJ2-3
TGTGCCAGCAGTTTTCGGGCAGATACGCAGTATTTT
CASSFRADTQYF
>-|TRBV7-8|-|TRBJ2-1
TGTGCCAGCAGCTTTAGACCCCGCGGCAATGAGCAGTTCTTC
CASSFRPRGNEQFF
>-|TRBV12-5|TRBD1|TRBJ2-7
TGTGCTAGTGCCCAACTGGGGACAGGGGGTTTACAGGAGCAGTACTTC
CASAQLGTGGLQEQYF
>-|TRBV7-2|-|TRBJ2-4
TGTACCAGCAGCCGGAGGGGGGAAGCCAAAAACATTCAGTACTTC
CTSSRRGEAKNIQYF
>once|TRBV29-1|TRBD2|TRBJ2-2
TGCAGCGTCGCAGGGACTAGAGGAACCGGGGAGCTGTTTTTT
CSVAGTRGTGELFF
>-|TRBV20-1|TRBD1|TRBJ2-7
TGCAGTGCGGGAGCCACGCGGACAGGATCCTACGAGCAGTACTTC
CSAGATRTGSYEQYF
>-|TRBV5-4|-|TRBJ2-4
TGTGCCAGCAGCAGAATGGACTACCTCTCCAAGGAGCAGTACTTC
CASSRMDYLSKEQYF
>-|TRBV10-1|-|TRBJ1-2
TGCGCCAGCAGTGACAGTCTAGGTACAGGCTACACCTTC
CASSDSLGTGYTF
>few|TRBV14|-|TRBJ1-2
TGTGCCAGCAGCCAAGTGCATGGGGGAAGTGGCTACACCTTC
CASSQVHGGSGYTF
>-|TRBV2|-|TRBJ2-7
TGTGCCAGCAGAGAGGGGCTAACGATAAACTACGGGCAGTACTTC
CASREGLTINYGQYF
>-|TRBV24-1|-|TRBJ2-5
TGTGCCACCAGTGATGGCGGGAGCAGGGGGACCCAGTACTTC
CATSDGGSRGTQYF
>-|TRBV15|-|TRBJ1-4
TGTGCCACCAGCAGAGATAGCGGGCCCCAGGAGAAGGAAAAACTGTTTTTT
CATSRDSGPQEKEKLFF
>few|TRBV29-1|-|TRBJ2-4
TGCAGCGTTGAAAGGGGAAACATTCAGTACTTC
CSVERGNIQYF
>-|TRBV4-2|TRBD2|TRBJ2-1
TGTACCAGCAGCCAAGGGAGCGGGGATGCCTACAATGAGCAGTTCTTC
CTSSQGSGDAYNEQFF
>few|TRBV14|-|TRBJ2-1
TGTGCCAGCAGCCAAAACAGGGCGGATGAGCAGTTCTTC
CASSQNRADEQFF
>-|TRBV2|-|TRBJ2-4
TGTGCCAGCAGTGACACGAGGAGAGGAGGCAAAAACATTCAGTACTTC
CASSDTRRGGKNIQYF